The rows below give T cell receptor beta chains drawn from one sample of a study of T cell responses to AZD1222 COVID-19 vaccine. Clones were sequenced by immunoSEQ multiplex PCR, and TCRdb holds only the in-frame ones, with some missing. The data show around 150,000 clones, over 75% seen once. Sequencing used peripheral blood, obtained on day 0 of AZD1222 vaccination. These receptors were collected from an adult in good health. Each CDR3 is given with its conserved first and last residue. Each record gives: D gene, clone size, J gene, V gene, CDR3 DNA, CDR3 protein. D genes are given only for firm matches. Part of the rows lack a size; the others show once, few, many or a class for expanded clones.

D: .
size: .
J: TRBJ1-3
V: TRBV15
DNA: TGTGCCACCAGCAGAGATCTAGGGACACCAGGAAACACCATATATTTT
CDR3: CATSRDLGTPGNTIYF

D: .
size: .
J: TRBJ2-7
V: TRBV15
DNA: TGTGCCACCAGCAGAGATAGAGAGACCTCCCCTCGGGAGCAGTACTTC
CDR3: CATSRDRETSPREQYF

D: TRBD1
size: .
J: TRBJ2-3
V: TRBV7-2
DNA: TGTGCCAGCAGAAGGGACAGCTTCACAGATACGCAGTATTTT
CDR3: CASRRDSFTDTQYF

D: .
size: .
J: TRBJ2-7
V: TRBV27
DNA: TGTGCCAGCAGCAGGTTCGCCCGGGACGGGTACTACGAGCAGTACTTC
CDR3: CASSRFARDGYYEQYF

D: .
size: .
J: TRBJ1-2
V: TRBV30
DNA: TGTGCCTGGAGTAGGAGGGGGTTGGATGGCTACACCTTC
CDR3: CAWSRRGLDGYTF

D: .
size: .
J: TRBJ2-7
V: TRBV2
DNA: TGTGCCAGCAGTGTCGGGACTCCTGGGGAGCAGTACTTC
CDR3: CASSVGTPGEQYF

D: .
size: .
J: TRBJ2-1
V: TRBV30
DNA: TGTGCCTGGAGTCCTCTTGGACAGCCCTACAATGAGCAGTTCTTC
CDR3: CAWSPLGQPYNEQFF

D: .
size: .
J: TRBJ1-4
V: TRBV7-2
DNA: TGTGCCAGCAGCTTAAGAACTTTGGATGAAAAACTGTTTTTT
CDR3: CASSLRTLDEKLFF

D: TRBD2
size: .
J: TRBJ2-7
V: TRBV11-3
DNA: TGTGCCCCCCGGGGGGGCTGGCAGTACTTC
CDR3: CAPRGGWQYF

D: .
size: .
J: TRBJ2-1
V: TRBV11-2
DNA: TGTGCCAGCAGCCGCCTCGGAGGCTCCTACAATGAGCAGTTCTTC
CDR3: CASSRLGGSYNEQFF

D: TRBD2
size: .
J: TRBJ2-1
V: TRBV27
DNA: TGTGCCAGCAGGGCAAGTTTATTAGCGGGAGGACCCTACAATGAGCAGTTCTTC
CDR3: CASRASLLAGGPYNEQFF

D: TRBD1
size: .
J: TRBJ1-6
V: TRBV15
DNA: TGTGCCACCAGCAAGGGACAGAATAATTCACCCCTCCACTTT
CDR3: CATSKGQNNSPLHF

D: TRBD1
size: .
J: TRBJ2-7
V: TRBV18
DNA: TGTGCCAGCTCACCTCTATCCCCAGGGACAGATTTCTACGAGCAGTACTTC
CDR3: CASSPLSPGTDFYEQYF

D: .
size: .
J: TRBJ2-1
V: TRBV7-6
DNA: TGTGCCAGCGTAGTAGGAGAAGGCTTCAATGAGCAGTTCTTC
CDR3: CASVVGEGFNEQFF

D: TRBD2
size: .
J: TRBJ2-5
V: TRBV24-1
DNA: TGTGCCACCAGTGATTTAGCGGGGTATCAAGAAGAGACCCAGTACTTC
CDR3: CATSDLAGYQEETQYF

D: .
size: .
J: TRBJ1-1
V: TRBV12-5
DNA: TGTGCTAGTGGTTTGTTCCCGAAAGCTTTCTTT
CDR3: CASGLFPKAFF

D: .
size: .
J: TRBJ1-1
V: TRBV5-1
DNA: TGCGCCAGCAGCTTGGTTGCCGGATCGAACACTGAAGCTTTCTTT
CDR3: CASSLVAGSNTEAFF

D: .
size: .
J: TRBJ2-1
V: TRBV11-2
DNA: TGTGCCAGCAGCTTAGAGGCAGGGGATGGCAATGAGCAGTTCTTC
CDR3: CASSLEAGDGNEQFF

D: .
size: .
J: TRBJ1-1
V: TRBV7-8
DNA: TGTGCCAGCAGGCAAACCGCTGAAGCTTTCTTT
CDR3: CASRQTAEAFF

D: TRBD1
size: once
J: TRBJ1-2
V: TRBV5-1
DNA: TGCGCCAGCAGGGGACAGGGGAAAGGCTACACCTTC
CDR3: CASRGQGKGYTF

D: TRBD2
size: .
J: TRBJ2-7
V: TRBV5-1
DNA: TGCGCCAGCAGCTGGCCGACTAGCGGGGGCTCCTACGAGCAGTACTTC
CDR3: CASSWPTSGGSYEQYF

D: .
size: .
J: TRBJ1-5
V: TRBV6-4
DNA: TGTGCCAGCAGTGTAACACCAGGTCAGCCCCAGCATTTT
CDR3: CASSVTPGQPQHF

D: .
size: .
J: TRBJ2-7
V: TRBV24-1
DNA: TGTGCCACCAGCGACTCGAGCTCCTACGAGCAGTACTTC
CDR3: CATSDSSSYEQYF

D: .
size: .
J: TRBJ2-6
V: TRBV15
DNA: TGTGCCACCGGGCAGGGGGGGTCTTACTCTGGGGCCAACGTCCTGACTTTC
CDR3: CATGQGGSYSGANVLTF

D: .
size: .
J: TRBJ1-2
V: TRBV3-1/TRBV3-2
DNA: TGTGCCAGCAGCCAAGATGCGGTCGGATGGCGCTACACCTTC
CDR3: CASSQDAVGWRYTF

D: .
size: .
J: TRBJ1-1
V: TRBV11-3
DNA: TGTGCCAGCAGCCCCCCCCGCGGACCGAACACTGAAGCTTTCTTT
CDR3: CASSPPRGPNTEAFF

D: .
size: .
J: TRBJ2-5
V: TRBV7-2
DNA: TGTGCCAGCAGCTTAGGTTGGGAGACCCAGTACTTC
CDR3: CASSLGWETQYF

D: TRBD1
size: .
J: TRBJ1-6
V: TRBV6-1
DNA: TGTGCCAGCAGTGAAATGGGATGGGGACAGACCCTTCCCTCCTATAATTCACCCCTCCACTTT
CDR3: CASSEMGWGQTLPSYNSPLHF

D: .
size: .
J: TRBJ2-7
V: TRBV12-3/TRBV12-4
DNA: TGTGCCAGCAGTTTACTAGGAGGCTACGAGCAGTACTTC
CDR3: CASSLLGGYEQYF

D: TRBD2
size: .
J: TRBJ2-7
V: TRBV14
DNA: TGTGCCAGCAGCCAATGGCAGGGAAAGGAGACTAGCGGGAGGGAGGCCTACGAGCAGTACTTC
CDR3: CASSQWQGKETSGREAYEQYF

D: .
size: .
J: TRBJ2-7
V: TRBV5-4
DNA: TGTGCCAGCAGCTTACAGGGTTACGAGCAGTACTTC
CDR3: CASSLQGYEQYF

D: TRBD1
size: .
J: TRBJ1-1
V: TRBV12-5
DNA: TGTGCTAGTGGTTTGATTCCGGGACAGGGGGCGATGAGGGGCACTGAAGCTTTCTTT
CDR3: CASGLIPGQGAMRGTEAFF

D: .
size: .
J: TRBJ1-2
V: TRBV11-3
DNA: TGTGCCAGCAGCTTAGATTCCCGGGCCGGATCTGACTATGGCTACACCTTC
CDR3: CASSLDSRAGSDYGYTF

D: TRBD1
size: .
J: TRBJ1-3
V: TRBV13
DNA: TGTGCCAGCAGCTTTGGACAGGGCTCTGGAAACACCATATATTTT
CDR3: CASSFGQGSGNTIYF

D: .
size: .
J: TRBJ2-4
V: TRBV5-4
DNA: TGTGCCAGCAGCTTGGAGCGGAGAAACATTCAGTACTTC
CDR3: CASSLERRNIQYF

D: .
size: once
J: TRBJ2-7
V: TRBV29-1
DNA: TGCAGCGTTGGGTCCAGGGCCCCTTACGAGCAGTACTTC
CDR3: CSVGSRAPYEQYF

D: TRBD1
size: .
J: TRBJ1-1
V: TRBV7-9
DNA: TGTGCCAGCAGCTTAGCTGACAGGGGAGGCACTGAAGCTTTCTTT
CDR3: CASSLADRGGTEAFF

D: TRBD2
size: .
J: TRBJ2-2
V: TRBV9
DNA: TGTGCCAGCAGCGTAGGGACTAGCGGGGGGGCCACCGGGGAGCTGTTTTTT
CDR3: CASSVGTSGGATGELFF

D: .
size: .
J: TRBJ1-5
V: TRBV4-1
DNA: TGCGCCAGCAGCCAAGGAGGGTCTCGGAATCAGCCCCAGCATTTT
CDR3: CASSQGGSRNQPQHF

D: .
size: once
J: TRBJ1-2
V: TRBV18
DNA: TGTGCCAGCTCAGCATCAGGGGCGTTGAGGGGCTACACCTTC
CDR3: CASSASGALRGYTF

D: .
size: .
J: TRBJ2-7
V: TRBV7-9
DNA: TGTGCCAGCAGCGCCCGGTCGGGCTACGAGCAGTACTTC
CDR3: CASSARSGYEQYF

D: .
size: .
J: TRBJ2-3
V: TRBV7-3
DNA: TGTGCCAGCAGCTTAACCCCGGGGGGCACAGATACGCAGTATTTT
CDR3: CASSLTPGGTDTQYF

D: .
size: .
J: TRBJ1-1
V: TRBV7-9
DNA: TGTGCCAGCAGCTCATCGGGTGGGACTGAAGCTTTCTTT
CDR3: CASSSSGGTEAFF